The 19 T cell receptor beta chains presented below share a single source sample, sequenced in a study of blood T cell repertoires in COVID-19 (dated by TCRdb to the early 2020s). To prepare the library, the immunoSEQ multiplex PCR assay was applied. TCRdb provides this immuneACCESS table in a form limited to in-frame rearrangements. Some clones are lacking; in checked studies, under half of them reflect an unresolved V gene, and why the rest are absent is not known. Counted in this sample were 190,000 or so clones; more than 75% of them appeared once. Approximately 6.2% of the sample rests with the top ten. Sequencing was carried out using peripheral blood. The receptors originated from a man aged 55 to 69 who had recovered from COVID-19.

This clone showed up just once. The chain recombines TRBV24-1 with TRBJ2-3, with TRBD2 identical over 8 bases. The V segment lost 2 bases and the J segment 6 bases; nucleotides outside the gene matches: 15. CDR1 KGHDR and CDR2 SFDVKD come from the germline V gene. The CDR3 extends over 18 amino acids. CDR3 sequence reads: CATSDSQPGLVRTDTQYF. CDR3 nucleotide sequence: TGTGCCACCAGTGATTCCCAACCGGGACTAGTGAGGACCGATACGCAGTATTTT.

This chain connects TRBV6-6 to TRBJ2-3, with D unclear. Germline CDR1 MNHNY, CDR2 SVGAGI (reference sequence). V shed 2 bases and J shed 0 bases, with 6 bases lying between them. This CDR3 region has 14 residues. In nucleotides, the CDR3 is TGTGCCAGCAGTTACGGTCAGAGCACAGATACGCAGTATTTT. Its protein product is CASSYGQSTDTQYF.

V usage is TRBV9 and J usage is TRBJ1-2, with unresolved D. V lost 0 bases and J 2 bases, leaving 11 bases between the germline ends. Looked up from germline, CDR1 is SGDLS and CDR2 is YYNGEE. The CDR3 contains 15 residues. The CDR3 region is CASSVAPSQNYGYTF. The CDR3 DNA reads as TGTGCCAGCAGCGTAGCCCCCTCACAAAACTATGGCTACACCTTC.

The chain carries TRBV7-6 and TRBJ2-2; 9 bases match TRBD2. J gave up 2 bases and V 5 bases, and 6 bases lay outside the gene matches. CDR3 length equals 16 residues. CDR1 and CDR2 from the germline V gene are SGHVS and FNYEAQ. CDR3 sequence (DNA): TGTGCCAGCAGCGGCCGGACTAGCGTAAACACCGGGGAGCTGTTTTTT. It encodes CASSGRTSVNTGELFF.

In DNA form, the CDR3 reads TGTGCCAGCAGTCGCCCCCGGCGGGAGCAGTACTTC. Amino acids: CASSRPRREQYF. The chain has TRBV28 and TRBJ2-7, with D unclear. This CDR3 has 12 residues. V dropped 5 bases and J dropped 7 bases, with 12 bases sitting between them. Per germline, CDR1 MDHEN and CDR2 SYDVKM. The entire variable domain, with the rest obtained from reference TRBV28 and TRBJ2-7, is as follows: DVKVTQSSRYLVKRTGEKVFLECVQDMDHENMFWYRQDPGLGLRLIYFSYDVKMKEKGDIPEGYSVSREKKERFSLILESASTNQTSMYLCASSRPRREQYFGPGTRLTVT.

The chain links TRBV28 to TRBJ2-2; no definite D call. The CDR3 is 12 residues long. The V and J ends lost 6 bases and 7 bases respectively, with 9 bases between them. CDR1 and CDR2 from the germline V gene are MDHEN and SYDVKM. The CDR3 DNA reads TGTGCCAGCAGCTCAAACGGCGGGGAGCTGTTTTTT. Protein sequence: CASSSNGGELFF.

J is TRBJ1-1 and V is TRBV7-2; possibly TRBD1 for D (5 bases). Germline-derived CDR1 and CDR2 are SGHTA and FQGNSA. Trimming took off 3 bases at V and 4 bases at J, with 12 bases between the two ends. The CDR3 is made up of 14 amino acids. The CDR3 DNA sequence: TGTGCCAGCAGCTTCGGGGGGACGGGCACTGAAGCTTTCTTT. This codes for CASSFGGTGTEAFF.

The genes are TRBV28 and TRBJ1-5, with a tentative D call TRBD1 (6 bases). From germline, CDR1 is MDHEN and CDR2 SYDVKM. V was clipped by 7 bases and J by 4 bases, with 17 bases between them. This CDR3 is built from 15 residues. The CDR3 loop reads CASTLSLGGNQPQHF. The CDR3, as DNA: TGTGCCAGCACCCTGTCTTTAGGGGGTAATCAGCCCCAGCATTTT.

This clone was seen a few times. The V gene is TRBV12-5, the J gene TRBJ1-5; TRBD1 aligns across 8 bases. Germline CDR1 is LGHNT and CDR2 is FRNRAP. The J segment lost 3 bases and the V segment lost 1 base, leaving 8 bases of the junction unmatched. This CDR3 is 17 amino acids long. The CDR3 loop reads CASGLDQTGADNQPQHF. CDR3 nucleotide sequence: TGTGCTAGTGGTTTGGACCAGACAGGGGCGGACAATCAGCCCCAGCATTTT.

V gene TRBV7-3 combines with J gene TRBJ2-1; maybe TRBD2 (6 bases). There are 13 residues in the CDR3. Trimming stripped 1 base from V and 9 bases from J, with 10 bases between. Germline lookup yields CDR1 SGHTA and CDR2 FQGTGA. CDR3 sequence: CASSLSGTSEQFF. The CDR3 DNA reads TGTGCCAGCAGCTTAAGCGGGACGAGTGAGCAGTTCTTC.

The chain has TRBV30 and TRBJ2-5, with D uncertain. Germline V gives CDR1 GTSNPN, CDR2 SVGIG (reference sequence). The ends were cut back, 2 bases at V and 5 bases at J, with 12 bases in the middle. CDR3 length: 13 amino acids. The CDR3 DNA follows: TGTGCCTGGAGTCGCCAGGTAATTGAGACCCAGTACTTC. Translation: CAWSRQVIETQYF.

The chain recombines TRBV10-3 with TRBJ1-3, with 7 bases matching TRBD1. The CDR3 is 14 residues long. Germline values: CDR1 ENHRY, CDR2 SYGVKD. Trimming removed 6 bases from V and 4 bases from J; junction bases left unmatched: 6. The CDR3 is CAISGQGGGNTIYF. The CDR3 nucleotides read TGTGCCATCAGCGGGCAAGGGGGCGGAAACACCATATATTTT.

This clone was seen a handful of times. This chain links TRBV28 with TRBJ2-2; TRBD1 aligns across 10 bases. CDR3 size: 16 residues. V was pared by 2 bases and J by 5 bases, with 5 bases of the junction left unmatched. Germline V gene lookup returns CDR1 MDHEN and CDR2 SYDVKM. The CDR3 DNA reads as TGTGCCAGCAGTTTACCCGGGACAGGGGTGACCGGGGAGCTGTTTTTT. Protein sequence: CASSLPGTGVTGELFF. Variable domain in full (rest from reference TRBV28 and TRBJ2-2): DVKVTQSSRYLVKRTGEKVFLECVQDMDHENMFWYRQDPGLGLRLIYFSYDVKMKEKGDIPEGYSVSREKKERFSLILESASTNQTSMYLCASSLPGTGVTGELFFGEGSRLTVL.

The CDR3 loop is CASSYSRFWGGIGETQYF. DNA of the CDR3: TGTGCCAGCAGTTATTCGAGGTTCTGGGGAGGGATAGGGGAGACCCAGTACTTC. The rearrangement uses TRBV6-9 and TRBJ2-5, with 7 bases aligning to TRBD2. Losses at the gene ends were 0 bases for V and 5 bases for J; bases not matched to a gene: 15. The CDR3 is 18 residues long. CDR1 is MNHGY, CDR2 SVAAGI, per germline.

The V call is TRBV21-1, the J call TRBJ1-5. TRBV21-1 counts as a pseudogene. This CDR3 comprises 13 residues. DNA for the CDR3: TGTGCCACAATTCGGGGGTTCGACCAGCCCCAGCATTTT. It codes for CATIRGFDQPQHF.

This chain connects TRBV7-3 to TRBJ2-1; 11 bases are shared with TRBD2. The ends lost 5 bases at V and 7 bases at J; junction bases unmatched: 7. CDR1 is SGHTA and CDR2 is FQGTGA in the germline V gene. This CDR3 comprises 15 residues. For the CDR3, the DNA is TGTGCCAGCAGCGCCCCTAGCGGGAGGACTAATGAGCAGTTCTTC. Translation gives CASSAPSGRTNEQFF.

This rearrangement joins TRBV19 to TRBJ2-3; 8 nucleotides line up with TRBD2. The CDR3 extends over 12 amino acids. The germline V gene encodes CDR1 LNHDA and CDR2 SQIVND (reference sequence). In nucleotides, the CDR3 is TGTCGCCGGGGGGGTTACACAGATACGCAGTATTTT. As protein: CRRGGYTDTQYF.

The rearrangement links TRBV6-5 to TRBJ1-3; D is possibly TRBD1 (6 bases). Trimming left V 3 bases short and J 0 bases short, with 12 bases between. In germline, CDR1 is MNHEY, CDR2 SVGAGI. This CDR3 is built from 16 residues. The CDR3 DNA reads TGTGCCAGCAGTTATATGCTGGACAGCTCTGGAAACACCATATATTTT. Translation: CASSYMLDSSGNTIYF.

The chain recombines TRBV12-3 or TRBV12-4 with TRBJ1-2; no definite D call. The CDR3 sequence is 11 residues long. Trimming removed 6 bases at V and 8 bases at J, with 10 bases between. The CDR3: CASSPFLGYTF. In DNA, the CDR3 is TGTGCCAGCAGCCCCTTCCTCGGCTACACCTTC.